These 13 T cell receptor beta chains share one sample of origin, sequenced in a study of blood T cells in healthy people across ages. With a J-beta primer mix and a sample-barcoded 5' primer, a second PCR ran about 7 to 12 cycles. Each CDR3 protein is one row after TCRdb ran MiXCR on the 5' RACE reads. The sample yields some 920,000 distinct CDR3 sequences, just over 50% seen once. Material: blood. Source of these receptors: an older woman in good health.

The genes are TRBV25-1 and TRBJ2-5; TRBD2 is a possible D gene (6 bases). CDR1 and CDR2 (germline): MGHDK, SYGVNS. This CDR3 comprises 13 residues. Trimming shortened V by 1 base and J by 5 bases, and 8 bases separated the two germline ends. Written as DNA, the CDR3 is TGTGCCAGCAGTGAATTTGGGAGGGAGACCCAGTACTTC. It codes for CASSEFGRETQYF.

In this sample, this clonotype turned up a few times. This chain links TRBV12-3 or TRBV12-4 with TRBJ2-3; D unclear. The V and J ends lost 3 bases and 1 base respectively, with 17 bases between them. This CDR3 has 17 amino acids. The CDR3 is CASSFPAFGRRTDTQYF. The DNA for the CDR3 is TGTGCCAGCAGTTTTCCCGCCTTCGGAAGGCGCACAGATACGCAGTATTTT.

This clonotype was counted a single time. The genes are TRBV18 and TRBJ2-4, with 10 bases fitting TRBD2. The CDR3 covers 19 residues. With 2 bases clipped from V and 0 bases from J, the junction kept 10 bases outside the gene matches. CDR1 and CDR2 (germline): KGHSH, LQKENI. The CDR3 DNA sequence: TGTGCCAGCTCACCAGATGCGCTAGCGGGAGTGTTAGCCAAAAACATTCAGTACTTC. Protein: CASSPDALAGVLAKNIQYF.

The genes are TRBV20-1 and TRBJ2-1; D unclear. Germline loops: CDR1 DFQATT, CDR2 SNEGSKA (reference sequence). V was clipped by 0 bases and J by 3 bases, with 9 bases between them. The CDR3 sequence is 14 residues long. CDR3 amino acids: CSARDLGGYNEQFF. CDR3 DNA sequence: TGCAGTGCTAGAGATTTGGGCGGCTACAATGAGCAGTTCTTC.

This clonotype was detected only a few times. The junction and the germline gene differ at one end; a read error may be behind it. This rearrangement joins TRBV7-2 to TRBJ2-7; either TRBD1 or TRBD2 may fit D (5 bases each). The CDR3 is 15 residues long. The germline V gene has CDR1 SGHTA and CDR2 FQGNSA. CDR3 nucleotide sequence: TGTGCCAGCAGCGTAGCCGGGACGGAAACCTACGAGCAGTACTTC. Encoded protein: CASSVAGTETYEQYF. The full variable domain, rest sourced from reference TRBV7-2 and TRBJ2-7, is GAGVSQSPSNKVTEKGKDVELRCDPISGHTALYWYRQSLGQGLEFLIYFQGNSAPDKSGLPSDRFSAERTGGSVSTLTIQRTQQEDSAVYLCASSVAGTETYEQYFGPGTRLTVT.

The count of this clonotype is one. CDR3 DNA: TGTGCCAGCAGTTTTGTTGGGCAGGGGATTGAAGCTTTCTTT. Its protein is CASSFVGQGIEAFF. The chain joins TRBV12-3 or TRBV12-4 to TRBJ1-1; D is possibly TRBD1 (6 bases). This CDR3 is 14 amino acids long. The V end lost 3 bases, the J end lost 7 bases, and 15 bases lay between the germline ends.

This clonotype was seen only once. The genes are TRBV20-1 and TRBJ2-5; TRBD2 agrees at 10 bases. The J call is uncertain, as TRBJ2-7 better fits the DNA end. The germline gives CDR1 DFQATT, CDR2 SNEGSKA (reference sequence). The length of the CDR3 is 14 residues. The CDR3: CSWLAGVTHYEQYF. CDR3 DNA: TGCAGTTGGCTAGCGGGAGTCACCCACTACGAGCAGTACTTC.

The CDR3 reads CASSLMSRQYF. Written as DNA, the CDR3 is TGTGCCAGCAGCTTAATGAGCAGGCAGTACTTC. V is TRBV7-2 and J is TRBJ2-7; D is undetermined. This CDR3 spans 11 amino acids. Germline V CDR1 and CDR2: SGHTA, FQGNSA. Trimming pared 2 bases from V and 9 bases from J, leaving 8 bases between. The full variable domain, completed using reference TRBV7-2 and TRBJ2-7, is GAGVSQSPSNKVTEKGKDVELRCDPISGHTALYWYRQSLGQGLEFLIYFQGNSAPDKSGLPSDRFSAERTGGSVSTLTIQRTQQEDSAVYLCASSLMSRQYFGPGTRLTVT.

This clonotype showed up just a few times. The CDR3 bases are TGTGCCAGCAGCTTCACCATCAGACTAGCGGGAGGAGGGGGCCAGTACTTC. This gives the protein CASSFTIRLAGGGGQYF. The chain carries TRBV7-3 and TRBJ2-7, with TRBD2 matching over 13 bases. After removal of 3 bases from V and 10 bases from J, the junction contained 15 bases not matched to a gene. The V gene's germline CDR1 is SGHTA and CDR2 FQGTGA. The CDR3 spans 17 residues.

The gene calls are TRBV2 and TRBJ2-3; 7 nucleotides align to TRBD2. The CDR3 extends over 13 amino acids. Germline V gives CDR1 SNHLY, CDR2 FYNNEI. The V gene end was trimmed by 7 bases and the J gene end by 5 bases; junction bases not matched to a gene: 6. DNA of the CDR3: TGTGCCAGCAACTGGCGGGAGTTAGATACGCAGTATTTT. It encodes CASNWRELDTQYF.

The chain uses TRBV7-2 and TRBJ2-1; D may match TRBD1 or TRBD2 (5 bases each). The CDR3 totals 15 residues. Trimming removed 5 bases at V and 5 bases at J, with 16 bases between. Per the germline V gene, CDR1 is SGHTA and CDR2 is FQGNSA. The CDR3 sequence: CASSDRGREHNEQFF. The CDR3 DNA reads TGTGCCAGCAGCGACCGGGGCAGGGAACACAATGAGCAGTTCTTC.

The V and J genes are TRBV24-1 and TRBJ2-1; 10 bases match TRBD1. CDR1 and CDR2 (germline): KGHDR, SFDVKD. V was pared by 7 bases and J by 7 bases, with 3 bases of the junction left unmatched. The CDR3 runs 13 residues. This CDR3 is CATRGQGVNEQFF. The CDR3 DNA reads as TGTGCCACCAGAGGACAGGGGGTTAATGAGCAGTTCTTC.

This clonotype has more than one count but fewer than ten. The chain is built from TRBV2 and TRBJ2-6, with D tentatively TRBD2 (6 bases). The CDR3 is made up of 14 amino acids. Germline values: CDR1 SNHLY, CDR2 FYNNEI. Trimming took off 10 bases at V and 0 bases at J, with 10 bases between the two ends. CDR3 protein: CANRRASGANVLTF. The CDR3, as DNA: TGTGCCAACCGGAGGGCCTCTGGGGCCAACGTCCTGACTTTC.